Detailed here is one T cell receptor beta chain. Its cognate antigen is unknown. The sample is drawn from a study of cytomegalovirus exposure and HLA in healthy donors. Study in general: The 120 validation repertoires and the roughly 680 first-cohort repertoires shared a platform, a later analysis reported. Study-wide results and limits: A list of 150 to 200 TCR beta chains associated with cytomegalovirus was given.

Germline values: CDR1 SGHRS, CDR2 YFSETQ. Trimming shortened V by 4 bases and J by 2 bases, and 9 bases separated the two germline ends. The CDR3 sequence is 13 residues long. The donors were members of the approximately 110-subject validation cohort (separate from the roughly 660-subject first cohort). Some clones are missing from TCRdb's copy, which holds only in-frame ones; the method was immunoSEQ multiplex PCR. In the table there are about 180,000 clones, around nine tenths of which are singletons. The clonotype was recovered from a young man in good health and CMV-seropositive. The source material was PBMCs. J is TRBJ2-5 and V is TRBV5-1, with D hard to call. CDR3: CASSGQTQETQYF. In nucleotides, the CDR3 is TGCGCCAGCAGCGGGCAAACTCAAGAGACCCAGTACTTC.